Listed here are 22 T cell receptor beta chains from one sample, sequenced in a study of blood T cell repertoires in COVID-19. TCRdb's table, derived via immunoSEQ multiplex PCR, lists solely in-frame clones and lacks some. The sample lists tens of thousands of clones, more than 75% occurring once. Specimen: peripheral blood. These receptors all come from a woman aged 55-70 years with COVID-19, enrolled during active disease.

The rearrangement uses TRBV11-1 and TRBJ2-5, with D hard to call. The CDR3 totals 15 residues. Deletions cut 3 bases from V and 5 bases from J, with 16 bases between. The germline gives CDR1 SGHAT, CDR2 FQDESV (reference sequence). CDR3 DNA sequence: TGTGCCAGCAGCTTTAACGCTGTGGGCTCGGAGACCCAGTACTTC. This encodes CASSFNAVGSETQYF.

The rearrangement uses TRBV7-2 and TRBJ1-5; no firm D call. V was cut by 5 bases and J by 0 bases, with 14 bases left in between. CDR3 length: 16 amino acids. The germline V gene encodes CDR1 SGHTA and CDR2 FQGNSA. DNA of the CDR3: TGTGCCAGCAGCCCCGCCACGGGAGGTAGCAATCAGCCCCAGCATTTT. Protein: CASSPATGGSNQPQHF.

The chain employs TRBV24-1 and TRBJ2-1; 11 bases fit TRBD2. The CDR3 covers 14 residues. V lost 9 bases and J lost 13; bases outside the gene matches: 13. The germline V gene has CDR1 KGHDR and CDR2 SFDVKD. This chain's CDR3 is CATSSGLAGGRQFF. The CDR3 bases are TGTGCCACCTCTTCGGGTCTAGCGGGAGGCAGACAGTTCTTC.

This clone was counted once. The chain joins TRBV12-3 or TRBV12-4 to TRBJ2-1, with 7 bases lining up with TRBD1. J gave up 4 bases and V 5 bases, and 2 bases lay outside the gene matches. This CDR3 is 13 amino acids long. The CDR3 region is CASSHRGYNEQFF. The CDR3 DNA reads as TGTGCCAGCAGTCACAGGGGATACAATGAGCAGTTCTTC.

The chain couples TRBV7-9 to TRBJ1-6; 8 bases fit TRBD1. This CDR3 is 15 amino acids long. The junction had 6 bases not matched to a gene; V was cut back by 3 bases and J by 8 bases. Germline lookup yields CDR1 SEHNR and CDR2 FQNEAQ (reference sequence). CDR3 loop: CASSLGQERHSPLHF. DNA for the CDR3: TGTGCCAGCAGCTTGGGACAGGAGAGACATTCACCCCTCCACTTT.

The rearrangement links TRBV23-1 to TRBJ2-5; a possible D gene is TRBD1 (5 bases). TRBV23-1 is marked as an open reading frame, function uncertain. Deletions cut 3 bases from V and 5 bases from J, with 16 bases between. The CDR3 length is 15 residues. CDR3 bases: TGCGCCAGCAGTCATCGAGCAGGGTTGTTGGAGACCCAGTACTTC. It codes for CASSHRAGLLETQYF.

The rearrangement joins TRBV5-5 to TRBJ1-2; no reliable D call. Trimming removed 1 base at V and 0 bases at J, with 10 bases between. The CDR3 is 15 residues long. Germline V gene lookup returns CDR1 SGHKS and CDR2 YYEKEE (reference sequence). CDR3 loop: CASSLIQKTNYGYTF. CDR3 nucleotide sequence: TGTGCCAGCAGCTTGATACAGAAAACTAACTATGGCTACACCTTC.

This chain joins TRBV27 and TRBJ2-7; 7 bases are a match to TRBD1. CDR1 is MNHEY, CDR2 SMNVEV, per germline (reference sequence). The V segment lost 2 bases and the J segment 5 bases; nucleotides outside the gene matches: 9. The CDR3 spans 15 residues. This chain's CDR3 is CASSLDTTGIHEQYF. DNA of the CDR3: TGTGCCAGCAGTTTAGACACGACAGGGATCCACGAGCAGTACTTC.

This rearrangement joins TRBV6-6 to TRBJ1-4; D possibly corresponds to TRBD1 (6 bases). The CDR3 contains 14 residues. The V end lost 2 bases, the J end lost 6 bases, and 10 bases lay between the germline ends. Germline V gene data show CDR1 as MNHNY and CDR2 as SVGAGI (reference sequence). The CDR3 DNA sequence: TGTGCCAGCAGTTACCATACAGGGTATGAAAAACTGTTTTTT. It translates to CASSYHTGYEKLFF.

This clone is a singleton in its sample. This sequence joins TRBV9 and TRBJ2-1; a possible D gene is TRBD2 (6 bases). CDR1 is SGDLS, CDR2 YYNGEE, per germline. V dropped 0 bases and J dropped 3 bases, with 13 bases sitting between them. The CDR3 extends over 16 amino acids. The chain's CDR3 is CASSVASGVYYNEQFF. The CDR3 DNA reads as TGTGCCAGCAGCGTAGCTTCGGGGGTTTACTACAATGAGCAGTTCTTC.

The chain carries TRBV19 and TRBJ2-3, with 9 bases that match TRBD2. The length of the CDR3 is 15 residues. The trim removed 3 bases at V and 1 base at J, leaving 2 bases unmatched. Looked up from germline, CDR1 is LNHDA and CDR2 is SQIVND (reference sequence). CDR3: CASSMRTSGTDTQYF. DNA for the CDR3: TGTGCCAGTAGTATGAGGACTAGCGGCACAGATACGCAGTATTTT.

The chain recombines TRBV9 with TRBJ2-5; 12 bases agree with TRBD2. The V gene's germline CDR1 is SGDLS and CDR2 YYNGEE. The CDR3 extends over 15 amino acids. V lost 2 bases and J lost 5; bases outside the gene matches: 4. The CDR3 spells CASSVLTSGRETQYF. The CDR3 coding sequence is TGTGCCAGCAGCGTCTTAACTAGCGGGAGGGAGACCCAGTACTTC. The entire variable domain, with the rest obtained from reference TRBV9 and TRBJ2-5, is as follows: DSGVTQTPKHLITATGQRVTLRCSPRSGDLSVYWYQQSLDQGLQFLIQYYNGEERAKGNILERFSAQQFPDLHSELNLSSLELGDSALYFCASSVLTSGRETQYFGPGTRLLVL.

The chain uses TRBV28 and TRBJ2-7, with 8 bases matching TRBD2. Germline CDR1 reads MDHEN; CDR2 reads SYDVKM. The CDR3 length is 15 residues. V lost 2 bases and J lost 3; bases outside the gene matches: 6. The CDR3 loop is CASSLLAGGFYEQYF. The CDR3 bases are TGTGCCAGCAGTTTACTTGCGGGAGGCTTCTACGAGCAGTACTTC.

The rearrangement uses TRBV18 and TRBJ2-1; perhaps TRBD1 as D (6 bases). CDR3 size: 15 residues. V lost 1 base, J lost 2 bases, and 9 bases lay in between. CDR1 is KGHSH and CDR2 is LQKENI in the germline V gene. CDR3 sequence reads: CASSPRDTTYNEQFF. The CDR3 bases are TGTGCCAGCTCACCACGGGACACGACCTACAATGAGCAGTTCTTC.

The CDR3 here is CASSYQTVDEQYF. DNA for the CDR3: TGTGCCAGCAGTTACCAGACAGTAGACGAGCAGTACTTC. The chain has TRBV6-2 or TRBV6-3 and TRBJ2-7; tentatively, D is TRBD1 (5 bases). The CDR3 is 13 residues long. Trimming removed 2 bases at V and 5 bases at J, with 10 bases between. Germline lookup yields CDR1 MNHEY and CDR2 SVGEGT.

The J gene is TRBJ2-6, the V gene TRBV18, with TRBD1 as a possible D gene (5 bases). V dropped 1 base and J dropped 0 bases, with 7 bases sitting between them. There are 16 residues in the CDR3. Germline V gene data show CDR1 as KGHSH and CDR2 as LQKENI. The DNA of the CDR3 is TGTGCCAGCTCACCACAGGGGATCTCTGGGGCCAACGTCCTGACTTTC. This sequence encodes CASSPQGISGANVLTF.

The table lists this clone with a count of one. The CDR3 DNA sequence: TGTGCCAGCAGTTTCCTCTCCAGGAACACTGAAGCTTTCTTT. It yields the protein CASSFLSRNTEAFF. V and J are TRBV27 and TRBJ1-1; D unresolved. V shed 3 bases and J shed 1 base, with 9 bases lying between them. The CDR3 sequence is 14 residues long. The germline gives CDR1 MNHEY, CDR2 SMNVEV (reference sequence).

The V gene is TRBV19, the J gene TRBJ1-5; D is uncertain. The CDR3 has 15 residues. Trimming took 1 base from V and 2 from J, leaving 9 bases between them. Germline CDR1 reads LNHDA; CDR2 reads SQIVND (reference sequence). CDR3 sequence (DNA): TGTGCCAGTAGTATAGCATCGACTCGCAATCAGCCCCAGCATTTT. Translation: CASSIASTRNQPQHF.

The chain uses TRBV7-9 and TRBJ2-2; 12 positions match TRBD2. Germline CDR1 SEHNR, CDR2 FQNEAQ (reference sequence). The V gene end was trimmed by 7 bases and the J gene end by 7 bases; junction bases not matched to a gene: 10. CDR3 length: 16 amino acids. CDR3 bases: TGTGCCAGCACCAAGCTAGCGGGAGGGCAGGACGGGGAGCTGTTTTTT. Its protein is CASTKLAGGQDGELFF.

The gene calls are TRBV27 and TRBJ2-7, with D perhaps TRBD2 (6 bases). The CDR3 runs to 14 residues. Germline-derived CDR1 and CDR2 are MNHEY and SMNVEV (reference sequence). Trimming cost V 2 bases and J 3 bases, with 11 bases left between them. CDR3 nucleotide sequence: TGTGCCAGCAGTTTAATCGGGAGAATCTACGAGCAGTACTTC. Amino acid sequence: CASSLIGRIYEQYF.

This chain links TRBV9 with TRBJ2-3; TRBD2 agrees at 10 bases. CDR3 length equals 16 residues. J was trimmed by 0 bases and V by 2 bases; bases with no gene match: 3. CDR1 is SGDLS, CDR2 YYNGEE, per germline. The CDR3: CASSVDSGRSTDTQYF. CDR3 DNA: TGTGCCAGCAGCGTTGATAGCGGGAGGAGCACAGATACGCAGTATTTT.

This chain uses TRBV10-3 with TRBJ1-2, with D maybe TRBD1 (6 bases). Germline V CDR1 and CDR2: ENHRY, SYGVKD. The CDR3 contains 14 residues. Trimming left V 6 bases short and J 2 bases short, with 13 bases between. DNA for the CDR3: TGTGCCATCAGCAGGACAGCTACCAACTATGGCTACACCTTC. Protein: CAISRTATNYGYTF.